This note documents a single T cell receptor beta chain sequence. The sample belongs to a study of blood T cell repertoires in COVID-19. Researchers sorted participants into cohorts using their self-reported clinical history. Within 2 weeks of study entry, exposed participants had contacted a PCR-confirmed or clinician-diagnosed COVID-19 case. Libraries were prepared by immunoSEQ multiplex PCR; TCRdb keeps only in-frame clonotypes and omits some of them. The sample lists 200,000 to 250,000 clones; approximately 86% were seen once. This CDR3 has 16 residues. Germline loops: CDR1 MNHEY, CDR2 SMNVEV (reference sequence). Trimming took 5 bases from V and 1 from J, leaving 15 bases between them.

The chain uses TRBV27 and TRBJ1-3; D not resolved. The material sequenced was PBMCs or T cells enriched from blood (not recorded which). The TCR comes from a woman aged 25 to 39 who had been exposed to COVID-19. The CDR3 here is CASSPFGRRSGNTIYF. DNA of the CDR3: TGTGCCAGCAGTCCGTTCGGAAGGAGGTCTGGAAACACCATATATTTT.